The clone carrying this TCR beta chain turned up a few times. As yet, its antigen is unknown. Those who donated were healthy HIV-negative adults, with no recent acute infections or vaccinations reported. These data belong to a study of shared clonotypes between healthy human individuals. Study-level results: Rarefaction showed sorted-subset sequencing was incomplete despite large depth.

The authors split each subset's genomic DNA evenly across several immunoSEQ plates. Some clones are missing from TCRdb's copy, which holds only in-frame ones; the method was immunoSEQ multiplex PCR. There are about 1.1 million clones in the sample; roughly 77% occur only once, and 0.89% lies in the top ten. The V gene lost 1 base and the J gene lost 2 bases, with 18 bases spanning the gap. The CDR3 totals 18 residues. In germline, CDR1 is LGHNA, CDR2 YSLEER. This sequence joins TRBV4-3 and TRBJ1-3, with D possibly being TRBD1 (5 bases). This sequence originates from a man between 18 and 29 years old in good health. Some clones in this sample may be carry-over from other donors' samples. Sample: memory CD4+ T cells from PBMCs. As to subset: CD45RA-negative fraction. CDR3 loop: CASSQARLTGAAGNTIYF. CDR3 nucleotide sequence: TGCGCCAGCAGCCAAGCTCGTTTAACTGGGGCCGCTGGAAACACCATATATTTT.